This T cell receptor beta chain was retrieved from a study of CD8+ T cells in alopecia areata. Noted treatment: oral pan-JAK inhibitor, 5-10 mg twice daily. V lost 5 bases, J lost 2 bases, and 10 bases lay in between. This CDR3 has 13 amino acids. Germline-derived CDR1 and CDR2 are SNHLY and FYNNEI. cDNA reverse transcribed from extracted RNA served as the sequencing template. Some clones are missing from TCRdb's copy, which holds only in-frame ones; the method was immunoSEQ multiplex PCR. Here the sample spans some 150,000 clones, about 61% being singletons. The sample holds a few counts of this clone.

This receptor was identified in a human donor with alopecia areata. Sequences were derived from CD4+ T cells sorted from blood, sampled between weeks 55 and 70, from a patient treated with tofacitinib. The rearrangement links TRBV2 to TRBJ2-7, with D perhaps matching TRBD2 (5 bases). DNA of the CDR3: TGTGCCAGCAGTCGGGAAATTCCCTACGAGCAGTACTTC. Its protein is CASSREIPYEQYF. Combining the CDR3 with reference TRBV2 and TRBJ2-7 gives the whole variable domain EPEVTQTPSHQVTQMGQEVILRCVPISNHLYFYWYRQILGQKVEFLVSFYNNEISEKSEIFDDQFSVERPDGSNFTLKIRSTKLEDSAMYFCASSREIPYEQYFGPGTRLTVT.